Below, 11 T cell receptor beta chains from the same sample are listed, as sequenced in a study of blood T cell repertoires in COVID-19. Sequencing used immunoSEQ multiplex PCR; TCRdb keeps in-frame clones, though not all of them. Among about 48,000 clones, 77% were seen once, and the ten largest hold around 20%. The sequencing input was peripheral blood. Receptors were obtained from a human donor with active or convalescent COVID-19. The donor label of this sample is uncertain.

The chain's CDR3 is CASINNRRDPYEQYF. Written as DNA, the CDR3 is TGTGCCAGCATAAATAATCGGCGGGATCCCTACGAGCAGTACTTC. The chain uses TRBV27 and TRBJ2-7; tentatively, D is TRBD2 (6 bases). V lost 7 bases, J lost 2 bases, and 18 bases lay in between. Germline CDR1 and CDR2: MNHEY and SMNVEV (reference sequence). This CDR3 contains 15 residues.

This chain connects TRBV7-3 to TRBJ2-1, with 11 bases fitting TRBD2. V shed 0 bases and J 5 bases; nucleotides not matched to a gene: 6. CDR3 length: 17 residues. CDR1 SGHTA and CDR2 FQGTGA come from the germline V gene. This chain's CDR3 is CASSLTSGRAGDNEQFF. CDR3 nucleotide sequence: TGTGCCAGCAGCTTAACTAGCGGGAGGGCCGGAGACAATGAGCAGTTCTTC.

The V and J genes are TRBV7-3 and TRBJ2-7, with 11 bases lining up with TRBD1. From germline, CDR1 is SGHTA and CDR2 FQGTGA. Trimming took 2 bases from V and 6 from J; bases not matched to a gene: 3. The CDR3 sequence is 14 residues long. The CDR3 DNA follows: TGTGCCAGCAGCTTACCCGGGACAGGGGGCGAGCAGTACTTC. Translation gives CASSLPGTGGEQYF. Variable domain in full (rest from reference TRBV7-3 and TRBJ2-7): GAGVSQTPSNKVTEKGKYVELRCDPISGHTALYWYRQSLGQGPEFLIYFQGTGAADDSGLPNDRFFAVRPEGSVSTLKIQRTERGDSAVYLCASSLPGTGGEQYFGPGTRLTVT.

This clone was counted ten times or more. J is TRBJ1-2 and V is TRBV7-9; 7 nucleotides line up with TRBD1. The germline V gene has CDR1 SEHNR and CDR2 FQNEAQ (reference sequence). The ends lost 5 bases at V and 1 base at J; junction bases unmatched: 4. CDR3 length: 14 residues. The CDR3 loop is CASSETGDNYGYTF. CDR3 DNA sequence: TGTGCCAGCAGCGAAACAGGGGATAACTATGGCTACACCTTC.

This chain links TRBV11-3 with TRBJ2-1; no definite D call. Germline V CDR1 and CDR2: SGHNT, YENEEA. CDR3 length: 12 residues. The germline V and J ends were trimmed by 2 bases and 8 bases, with 7 bases remaining between them. CDR3 DNA sequence: TGTGCCAGCAGCTTAAATGTCTATGAGCAGTTCTTC. Protein product: CASSLNVYEQFF.

In this sample, this clone turned up a few times. The chain recombines TRBV5-1 with TRBJ2-2; 8 nucleotides agree with TRBD1. Germline loops: CDR1 SGHRS, CDR2 YFSETQ. With V trimmed by 0 bases and J by 4 bases, 8 bases remained unmatched. The CDR3 totals 17 residues. The CDR3 DNA sequence: TGCGCCAGCAGCTTGGCGTTAAGGACAGGGCCCACCGGGGAGCTGTTTTTT. It specifies CASSLALRTGPTGELFF.

The chain is built from TRBV28 and TRBJ2-2; possible D gene TRBD1, 5 bases. Trimming took off 5 bases at V and 4 bases at J, with 8 bases between the two ends. The CDR3 has 13 amino acids. The germline CDR1 and CDR2 sequences are MDHEN and SYDVKM. Here the CDR3 DNA reads TGTGCCAGCAGTCGGACATTCACCGGGGAGCTGTTTTTT. Residues: CASSRTFTGELFF.

The sample holds a few counts of this clone. The V gene is TRBV27, the J gene TRBJ2-7; D is ambiguous. Germline CDR1 MNHEY, CDR2 SMNVEV (reference sequence). The V end lost 2 bases, the J end lost 1 base, and 6 bases lay between the germline ends. The length of the CDR3 is 13 residues. The CDR3 sequence: CASSLPGSYEQYF. In DNA, the CDR3 is TGTGCCAGCAGTTTACCAGGATCCTACGAGCAGTACTTC.

The gene calls are TRBV27 and TRBJ1-5; 8 bases are a match to TRBD1. The CDR3 extends over 18 amino acids. CDR1 and CDR2 (germline): MNHEY, SMNVEV (reference sequence). J was trimmed by 1 base and V by 5 bases; bases with no gene match: 13. The DNA of the CDR3 is TGTGCCAGCAGTCTCGCAGGGGGCGCGGGTTGGAGCAATCAGCCCCAGCATTTT. Encoded protein: CASSLAGGAGWSNQPQHF.

This clone showed up just a few times. The CDR3 nucleotides read TGTGCCAGCAGCTTAGATCCCAGCAGGGGGTTGGATACGCAGTATTTT. Protein product: CASSLDPSRGLDTQYF. The chain couples TRBV11-3 to TRBJ2-3; TRBD1 agrees at 7 bases. The germline CDR1 and CDR2 sequences are SGHNT and YENEEA. V lost 0 bases, J lost 6 bases, and 9 bases stayed unmatched. This CDR3 has 16 amino acids.

This clone was seen only once. V gene TRBV18 combines with J gene TRBJ1-1; D is ambiguous. This CDR3 region has 15 residues. The ends were cut back, 3 bases at V and 4 bases at J, with 15 bases in the middle. Germline CDR1 reads KGHSH; CDR2 reads LQKENI. CDR3 protein: CASSPVDFSGTEAFF. The CDR3 DNA follows: TGTGCCAGCTCACCTGTGGACTTTAGTGGCACTGAAGCTTTCTTT. Together with reference TRBV18 and TRBJ1-1, the CDR3 gives the full variable domain: NAGVMQNPRHLVRRRGQEARLRCSPMKGHSHVYWYRQLPEEGLKFMVYLQKENIIDESGMPKERFSAEFPKEGPSILRIQQVVRGDSAAYFCASSPVDFSGTEAFFGQGTRLTVV.